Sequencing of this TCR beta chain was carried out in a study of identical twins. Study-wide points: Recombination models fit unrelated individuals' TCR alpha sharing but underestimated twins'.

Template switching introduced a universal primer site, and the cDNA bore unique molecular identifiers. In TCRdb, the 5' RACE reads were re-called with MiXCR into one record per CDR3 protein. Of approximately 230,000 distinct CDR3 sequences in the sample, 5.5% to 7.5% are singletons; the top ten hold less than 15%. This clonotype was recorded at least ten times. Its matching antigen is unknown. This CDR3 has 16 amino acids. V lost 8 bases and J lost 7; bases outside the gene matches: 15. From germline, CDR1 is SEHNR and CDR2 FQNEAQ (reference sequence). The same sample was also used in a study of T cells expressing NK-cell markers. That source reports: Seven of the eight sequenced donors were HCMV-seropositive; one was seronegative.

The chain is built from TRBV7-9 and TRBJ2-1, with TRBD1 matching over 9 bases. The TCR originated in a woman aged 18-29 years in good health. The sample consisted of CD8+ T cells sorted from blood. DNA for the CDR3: TGTGCCAGCTTCGCTGCCCTTCCACAGGGGGCAAATGAGCAGTTCTTC. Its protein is CASFAALPQGANEQFF. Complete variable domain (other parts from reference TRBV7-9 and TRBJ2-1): DTGVSQNPRHKITKRGQNVTFRCDPISEHNRLYWYRQTLGQGPEFLTYFQNEAQLEKSRLLSDRFSAERPKGSFSTLEIQRTEQGDSAMYLCASFAALPQGANEQFFGPGTRLTVL.